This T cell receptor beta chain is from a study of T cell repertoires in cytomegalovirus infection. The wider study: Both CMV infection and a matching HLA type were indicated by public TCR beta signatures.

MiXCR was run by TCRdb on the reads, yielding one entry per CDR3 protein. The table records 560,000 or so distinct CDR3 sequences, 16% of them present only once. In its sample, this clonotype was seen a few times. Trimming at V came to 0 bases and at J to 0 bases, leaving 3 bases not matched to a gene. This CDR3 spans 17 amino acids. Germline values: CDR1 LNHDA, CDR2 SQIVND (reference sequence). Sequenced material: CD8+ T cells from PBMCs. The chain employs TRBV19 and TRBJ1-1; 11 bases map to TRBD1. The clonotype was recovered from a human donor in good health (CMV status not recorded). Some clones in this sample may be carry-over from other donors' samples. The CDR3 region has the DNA TGTGCCAGTAGTATAGATAGGGACAGGGGGTTGAACACTGAAGCTTTCTTT. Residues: CASSIDRDRGLNTEAFF.